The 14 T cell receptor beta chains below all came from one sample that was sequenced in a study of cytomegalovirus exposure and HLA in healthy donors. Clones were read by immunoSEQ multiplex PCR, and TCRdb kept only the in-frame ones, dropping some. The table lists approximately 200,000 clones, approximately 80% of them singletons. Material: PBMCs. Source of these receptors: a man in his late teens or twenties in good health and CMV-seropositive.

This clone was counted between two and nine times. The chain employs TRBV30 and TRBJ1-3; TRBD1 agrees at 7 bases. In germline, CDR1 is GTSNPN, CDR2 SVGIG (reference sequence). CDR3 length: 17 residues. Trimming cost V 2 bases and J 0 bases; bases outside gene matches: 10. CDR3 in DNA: TGTGCCTGGAGTCCCCAGGGGGGATTAATCTCTGGAAACACCATATATTTT. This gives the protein CAWSPQGGLISGNTIYF. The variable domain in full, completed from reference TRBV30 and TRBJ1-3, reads SQTIHQWPATLVQPVGSPLSLECTVEGTSNPNLYWYRQAAGRGLQLLFYSVGIGQISSEVPQNLSASRPQDRQFILSSKKLLLSDSGFYLCAWSPQGGLISGNTIYFGEGSWLTVV.

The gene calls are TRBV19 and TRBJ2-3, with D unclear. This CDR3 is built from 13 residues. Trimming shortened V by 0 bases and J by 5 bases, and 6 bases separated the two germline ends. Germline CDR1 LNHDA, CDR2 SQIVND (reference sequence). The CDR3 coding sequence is TGTGCCAGTAGTATAGACGGTGGAGATACGCAGTATTTT. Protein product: CASSIDGGDTQYF.

CDR3 protein: CASSHGTVYNEQFF. In nucleotides, the CDR3 is TGTGCCAGCAGTCACGGGACAGTATACAATGAGCAGTTCTTC. This rearrangement joins TRBV5-8 to TRBJ2-1, with 7 bases lining up with TRBD1. The CDR3 length is 14 residues. Germline V lookup: CDR1 SGHTS, CDR2 YDEGEE. Trimming at V came to 5 bases and at J to 4 bases, leaving 6 bases not matched to a gene. Drawing the rest from reference TRBV5-8 and TRBJ2-1, the complete variable domain is EAGVTQSPTHLIKTRGQQATLRCSPISGHTSVYWYQQALGLGLQFLLWYDEGEERNRGNFPPRFSGRQFPNYSSELNVNALELEDSALYLCASSHGTVYNEQFFGPGTRLTVL.

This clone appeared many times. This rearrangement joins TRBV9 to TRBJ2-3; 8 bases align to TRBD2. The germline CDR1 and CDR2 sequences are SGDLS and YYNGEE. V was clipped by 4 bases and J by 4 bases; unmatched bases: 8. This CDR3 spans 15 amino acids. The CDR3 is CASSTAGTSADTQYF. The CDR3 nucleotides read TGTGCCAGCAGCACCGCCGGGACTAGTGCAGATACGCAGTATTTT.

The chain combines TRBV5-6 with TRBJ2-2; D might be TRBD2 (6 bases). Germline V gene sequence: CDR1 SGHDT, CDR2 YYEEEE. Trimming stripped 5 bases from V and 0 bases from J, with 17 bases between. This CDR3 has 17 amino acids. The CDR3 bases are TGTGCCAGCAGTTACTACGGCGGGGCAGCGAACACCGGGGAGCTGTTTTTT. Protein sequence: CASSYYGGAANTGELFF.

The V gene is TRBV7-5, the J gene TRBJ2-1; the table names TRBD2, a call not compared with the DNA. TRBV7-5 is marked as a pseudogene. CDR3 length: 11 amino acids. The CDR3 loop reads CARTGLVRQFF. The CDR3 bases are TGTGCCAGAACCGGGTTGGTACGGCAGTTCTTC.

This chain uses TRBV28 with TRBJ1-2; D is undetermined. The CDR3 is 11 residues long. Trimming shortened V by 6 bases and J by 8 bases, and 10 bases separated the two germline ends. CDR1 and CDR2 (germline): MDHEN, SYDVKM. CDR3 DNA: TGTGCCAGCAGCCCCCTGTCGGGCTACACCTTC. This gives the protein CASSPLSGYTF.

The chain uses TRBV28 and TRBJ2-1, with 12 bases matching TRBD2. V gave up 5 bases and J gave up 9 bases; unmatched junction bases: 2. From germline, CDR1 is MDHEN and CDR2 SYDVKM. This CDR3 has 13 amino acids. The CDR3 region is CASSLAGGVEQFF. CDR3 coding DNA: TGTGCCAGCAGTCTAGCGGGAGGGGTTGAGCAGTTCTTC. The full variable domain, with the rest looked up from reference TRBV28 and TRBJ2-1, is DVKVTQSSRYLVKRTGEKVFLECVQDMDHENMFWYRQDPGLGLRLIYFSYDVKMKEKGDIPEGYSVSREKKERFSLILESASTNQTSMYLCASSLAGGVEQFFGPGTRLTVL.

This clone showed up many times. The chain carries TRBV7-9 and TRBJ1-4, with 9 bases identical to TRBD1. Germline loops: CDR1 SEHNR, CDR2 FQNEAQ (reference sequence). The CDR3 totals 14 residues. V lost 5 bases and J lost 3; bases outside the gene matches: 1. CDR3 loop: CASSRQGANEKLFF. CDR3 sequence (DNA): TGTGCCAGCAGCCGACAGGGGGCTAATGAAAAACTGTTTTTT.

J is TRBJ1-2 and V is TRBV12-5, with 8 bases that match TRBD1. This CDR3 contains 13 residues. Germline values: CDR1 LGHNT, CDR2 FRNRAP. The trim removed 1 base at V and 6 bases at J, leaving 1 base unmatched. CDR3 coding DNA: TGTGCTAGTGGTTTGGGGACAGGGCATGGCTACACCTTC. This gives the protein CASGLGTGHGYTF.

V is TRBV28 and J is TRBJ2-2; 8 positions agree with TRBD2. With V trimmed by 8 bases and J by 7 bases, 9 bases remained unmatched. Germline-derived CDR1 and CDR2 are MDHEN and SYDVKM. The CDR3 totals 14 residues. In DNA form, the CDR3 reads TGTGCCAGCTTTGGCGGAGCGGGAGTCGGGGAGCTGTTTTTT. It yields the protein CASFGGAGVGELFF.

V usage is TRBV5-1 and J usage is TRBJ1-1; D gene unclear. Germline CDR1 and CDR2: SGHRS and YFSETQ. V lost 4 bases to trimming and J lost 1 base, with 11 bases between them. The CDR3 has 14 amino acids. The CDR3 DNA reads TGCGCCAGCAGCCCAGGTATGGGGAACACTGAAGCTTTCTTT. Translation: CASSPGMGNTEAFF.

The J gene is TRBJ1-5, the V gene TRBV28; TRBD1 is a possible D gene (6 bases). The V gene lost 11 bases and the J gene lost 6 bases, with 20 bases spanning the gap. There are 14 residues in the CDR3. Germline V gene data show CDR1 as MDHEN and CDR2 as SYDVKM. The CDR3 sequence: CAPSQEQGSQPQHF. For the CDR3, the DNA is TGTGCCCCCTCACAGGAACAGGGCAGTCAGCCCCAGCATTTT.

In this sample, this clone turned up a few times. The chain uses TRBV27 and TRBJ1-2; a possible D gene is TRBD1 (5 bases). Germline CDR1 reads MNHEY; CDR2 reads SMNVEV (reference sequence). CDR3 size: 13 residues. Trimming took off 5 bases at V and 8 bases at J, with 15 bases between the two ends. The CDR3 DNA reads TGTGCCAGCAGTCCAGGGATCCCCCGGGGCTACACCTTC. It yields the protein CASSPGIPRGYTF.